Listed here are 18 T cell receptor beta chains from one sample, sequenced in a study of T cell responses to AZD1222 COVID-19 vaccine. Generated by immunoSEQ multiplex PCR, the TCRdb table keeps only in-frame clones and is missing some. The table has about 150,000 clones, approximately 86% seen once; the top ten hold under 8%. Sequencing was performed on peripheral blood, taken after recovery from COVID-19. Receptors originate from an adult who had recovered from COVID-19.

This clone came up once. The V and J genes are TRBV5-1 and TRBJ2-5; D remains unclear. V was clipped by 0 bases and J by 5 bases, with 8 bases between them. The germline gives CDR1 SGHRS, CDR2 YFSETQ. The CDR3 consists of 13 residues. The CDR3, as DNA: TGCGCCAGCAGCTTGGGTATGGGGGAGACCCAGTACTTC. This encodes CASSLGMGETQYF. The whole variable domain, filled in from reference TRBV5-1 and TRBJ2-5, reads KAGVTQTPRYLIKTRGQQVTLSCSPISGHRSVSWYQQTPGQGLQFLFEYFSETQRNKGNFPGRFSGRQFSNSRSEMNVSTLELGDSALYLCASSLGMGETQYFGPGTRLLVL.

CDR3 region: CASSDSASGTKNIQYF. The CDR3 bases are TGTGCCAGCAGTGACTCGGCTAGCGGGACTAAAAACATTCAGTACTTC. V and J are TRBV6-4 and TRBJ2-4, with TRBD2 identical over 9 bases. This CDR3 has 16 residues. The germline gives CDR1 MRHNA, CDR2 SNTAGT. The trim removed 0 bases at V and 4 bases at J, leaving 4 bases unmatched.

A few counts support this clone. The V call is TRBV28, the J call TRBJ1-2; D possibly corresponds to TRBD1 (6 bases). This CDR3 is 14 amino acids long. V was clipped by 2 bases and J by 2 bases, with 9 bases between them. Germline V CDR1 and CDR2: MDHEN, SYDVKM. The CDR3, as DNA: TGTGCCAGCAGTTTACACACAGGGAACTATGGCTACACCTTC. Translated: CASSLHTGNYGYTF.

This chain's CDR3 is CASSYSLMMQYF. The CDR3 DNA follows: TGTGCCAGCAGTTACTCCCTCATGATGCAGTACTTC. The chain is built from TRBV6-2 or TRBV6-3 and TRBJ2-7; unclear D gene. The germline V and J ends were trimmed by 0 bases and 9 bases, with 9 bases remaining between them. CDR1 and CDR2 (germline): MNHEY, SVGEGT. The CDR3 is 12 residues long.

CDR3 nucleotide sequence: TGTGCCAGCAGCTTATTGCAGGGAATTAACACTGAAGCTTTCTTT. Its translation: CASSLLQGINTEAFF. V gene TRBV13 combines with J gene TRBJ1-1; a possible D gene is TRBD1 (5 bases). The V gene's germline CDR1 is PRHDT and CDR2 FYEKMQ (reference sequence). This CDR3 spans 15 amino acids. Trimming removed 2 bases from V and 2 bases from J, with 12 bases in between. Full variable domain (missing parts from reference TRBV13 and TRBJ1-1): AAGVIQSPRHLIKEKRETATLKCYPIPRHDTVYWYQQGPGQDPQFLISFYEKMQSDKGSIPDRFSAQQFSDYHSELNMSSLELGDSALYFCASSLLQGINTEAFFGQGTRLTVV.

This sequence joins TRBV11-2 and TRBJ2-7, with 7 bases aligning to TRBD1. The CDR3 has 15 residues. V was pared by 5 bases and J by 0 bases, with 7 bases of the junction left unmatched. The germline V gene has CDR1 SGHAT and CDR2 FQNNGV. The CDR3 is CASSIRDSYSYEQYF. The CDR3 DNA reads as TGTGCCAGCAGCATCCGGGACAGCTACTCCTACGAGCAGTACTTC.

This sequence joins TRBV19 and TRBJ2-2; D call uncertain. V was cut by 5 bases and J by 7 bases, with 8 bases left in between. CDR1 is LNHDA, CDR2 SQIVND, per germline (reference sequence). This CDR3 is 12 amino acids long. CDR3 region: CASSPLGGELFF. The CDR3 bases are TGTGCCAGTAGTCCGCTGGGCGGGGAGCTGTTTTTT.

The rearrangement uses TRBV28 and TRBJ1-2; no reliable D call. V was clipped by 8 bases and J by 4 bases, with 11 bases between them. Germline CDR1 is MDHEN and CDR2 is SYDVKM. This CDR3 contains 12 residues. CDR3 in amino acids: CASHGVSYGYTF. The CDR3 DNA is TGTGCCAGCCACGGTGTAAGCTATGGCTACACCTTC.

This clone was counted ten times or more. The rearrangement links TRBV5-1 to TRBJ2-7, with TRBD2 identical over 8 bases. Looked up from germline, CDR1 is SGHRS and CDR2 is YFSETQ. The CDR3 has 15 residues. With 2 bases clipped from V and 3 bases from J, the junction kept 7 bases outside the gene matches. The CDR3 reads CASSFDSGSGYEQYF. In nucleotides, the CDR3 is TGCGCCAGCAGCTTTGACAGCGGGAGTGGCTACGAGCAGTACTTC.

This chain connects TRBV5-6 to TRBJ2-5, with TRBD2 matching 10 bases. Germline V gene lookup returns CDR1 SGHDT and CDR2 YYEEEE. The CDR3 extends over 15 amino acids. V shed 2 bases and J 5 bases; nucleotides not matched to a gene: 6. The CDR3 loop is CASSFLKAGGETQYF. In DNA, the CDR3 is TGTGCCAGCAGCTTCCTGAAAGCGGGAGGGGAGACCCAGTACTTC.

The chain is built from TRBV7-2 and TRBJ1-1; possible D gene TRBD1, 6 bases. Germline-derived CDR1 and CDR2 are SGHTA and FQGNSA. The CDR3 runs 15 residues. The V end was cut by 4 bases, the J end by 8 bases, with 20 bases between. CDR3 loop: CASSSNVGGSTEAFF. The CDR3, as DNA: TGTGCCAGCAGCTCGAATGTAGGGGGGAGTACGGAAGCTTTCTTT. Full variable domain (remainder filled in from reference TRBV7-2 and TRBJ1-1): GAGVSQSPSNKVTEKGKDVELRCDPISGHTALYWYRQSLGQGLEFLIYFQGNSAPDKSGLPSDRFSAERTGGSVSTLTIQRTQQEDSAVYLCASSSNVGGSTEAFFGQGTRLTVV.

This chain joins TRBV10-3 and TRBJ2-7; TRBD1 might be the D (6 bases). The CDR3 length is 13 residues. The germline V and J ends were trimmed by 10 bases and 1 base, with 14 bases remaining between them. Germline V gene lookup returns CDR1 ENHRY and CDR2 SYGVKD. The CDR3 sequence is CATEEGGSYEQYF. The CDR3 nucleotides read TGTGCCACCGAGGAAGGGGGATCCTACGAGCAGTACTTC.

CDR3 nucleotides: TGTGCCAGCATGGGGTGGAAAGAGACCCAGTACTTC. Residues: CASMGWKETQYF. This rearrangement joins TRBV27 to TRBJ2-5; no reliable D call. Germline V CDR1 and CDR2: MNHEY, SMNVEV (reference sequence). The CDR3 has 12 residues. Trimming cost V 7 bases and J 3 bases, with 9 bases left between them.

The chain carries TRBV13 and TRBJ2-3; 7 bases are shared with TRBD1. The V gene's germline CDR1 is PRHDT and CDR2 FYEKMQ (reference sequence). This CDR3 has 18 residues. V was clipped by 4 bases and J by 0 bases; unmatched bases: 13. Written as DNA, the CDR3 is TGTGCCAGCAGCTCGAGGGACAGCTTTTCCCCTAGCACAGATACGCAGTATTTT. Translated: CASSSRDSFSPSTDTQYF.

The chain has TRBV29-1 and TRBJ2-1, with 9 bases lining up with TRBD2. The V and J ends lost 4 bases and 4 bases, in that order; junction bases with no gene match: 8. Germline V gives CDR1 SQVTM, CDR2 ANQGSEA. This CDR3 has 15 residues. In nucleotides, the CDR3 is TGCAGCGTTGTGAGGCCTAGCGGGGTATACAATGAGCAGTTCTTC. Protein: CSVVRPSGVYNEQFF.

The rearrangement joins TRBV10-1 to TRBJ2-7; D is uncertain. V lost 3 bases and J 0 bases, leaving 12 bases between the germline ends. CDR1 is WNHNN and CDR2 is SYGVQD in the germline V gene (reference sequence). The CDR3 is 15 amino acids. The CDR3 region is CASSEGPRSSYEQYF. In DNA, the CDR3 is TGCGCCAGCAGTGAAGGCCCCCGGAGCTCCTACGAGCAGTACTTC.

The chain employs TRBV11-3 and TRBJ1-1; 7 bases align to TRBD1. The CDR3 runs 13 residues. CDR1 is SGHNT, CDR2 YENEEA, per germline. J gave up 4 bases and V 5 bases, and 4 bases lay outside the gene matches. The CDR3 loop reads CASSPTGVTEAFF. CDR3 nucleotides: TGTGCCAGCAGCCCCACAGGGGTCACTGAAGCTTTCTTT.

J is TRBJ2-1 and V is TRBV4-3; D unclear. The CDR3 spans 14 residues. Germline loops: CDR1 LGHNA, CDR2 YSLEER. The V end lost 6 bases, the J end lost 1 base, and 10 bases lay between the germline ends. The CDR3 here is CASSTTVSYNEQFF. Here the CDR3 DNA reads TGCGCCAGCAGTACCACAGTATCCTACAATGAGCAGTTCTTC.